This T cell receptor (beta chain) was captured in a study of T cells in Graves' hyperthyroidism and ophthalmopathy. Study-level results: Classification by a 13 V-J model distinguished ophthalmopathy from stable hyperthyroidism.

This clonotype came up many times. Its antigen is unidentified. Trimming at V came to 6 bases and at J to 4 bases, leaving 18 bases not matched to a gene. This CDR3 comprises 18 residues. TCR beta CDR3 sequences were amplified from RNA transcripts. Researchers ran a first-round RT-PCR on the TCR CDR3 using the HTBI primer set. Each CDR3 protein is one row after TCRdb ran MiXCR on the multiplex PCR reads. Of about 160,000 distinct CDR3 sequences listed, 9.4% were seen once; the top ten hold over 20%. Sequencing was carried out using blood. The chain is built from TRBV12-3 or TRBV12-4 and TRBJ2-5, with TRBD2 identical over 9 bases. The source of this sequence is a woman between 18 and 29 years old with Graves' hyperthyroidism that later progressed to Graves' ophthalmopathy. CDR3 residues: CASSPSMSGRPQVETQYF. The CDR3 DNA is TGTGCCAGCAGCCCCTCCATGAGCGGGAGGCCCCAGGTAGAGACCCAGTACTTC.